This entry describes one TCR beta chain. Its antigen is unknown. Patients were newly diagnosed, HIV-seronegative, and aged 18 or older. The protocol was immunoSEQ multiplex PCR, while the TCRdb copy is restricted to in-frame clones and leaves out a portion. This sample has 6,500 to 9,500 clones, with 85% to 95% found just once. This entry comes from a study of T cells in tuberculosis. The wider study: T cells were selected with CD1B tetramers loaded with glucose monomycolate. This South African cohort compared adolescents with or without latent tuberculosis against adults with active tuberculosis.

Study results and caveats: Active tuberculosis TCR-alpha repertoires lay closer to GMM-specific TCRs than IGRA-negative controls, suggesting clonal expansion.

Germline V lookup: CDR1 SGHAT, CDR2 FQNNGV. V dropped 11 bases and J dropped 6; count of bases not matched to a gene: 7. The CDR3 spans 13 residues. The receptor was isolated from an adult with tuberculosis. The chain carries TRBV11-2 and TRBJ2-2, with TRBD1 identical over 9 bases. The sample taken for sequencing was PBMCs. CDR3 coding DNA: TGTGCCGGGGGACAGGGTTCGGCCGGGGAGCTGTTTTTT. Translating gives CAGGQGSAGELFF.